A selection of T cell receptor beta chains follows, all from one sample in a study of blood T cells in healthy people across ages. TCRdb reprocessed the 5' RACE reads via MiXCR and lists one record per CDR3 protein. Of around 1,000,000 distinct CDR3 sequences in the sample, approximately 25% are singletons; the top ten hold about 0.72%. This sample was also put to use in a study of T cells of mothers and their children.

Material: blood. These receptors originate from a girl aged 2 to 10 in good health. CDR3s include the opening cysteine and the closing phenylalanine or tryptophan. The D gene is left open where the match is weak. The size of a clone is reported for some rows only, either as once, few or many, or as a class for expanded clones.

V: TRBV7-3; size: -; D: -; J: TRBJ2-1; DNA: TGTGCCAGCAGCTCCGGGACCGCCAGGGGGGATGAGCAGTTCTTC; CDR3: CASSSGTARGDEQFF
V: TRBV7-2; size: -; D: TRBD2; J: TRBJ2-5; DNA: TGTGCCAGCAGCCCGGGACTAGCGATGGAGACCCAGTACTTC; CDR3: CASSPGLAMETQYF
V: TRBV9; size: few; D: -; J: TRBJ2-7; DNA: TGTGCCAGCAGCGACAGCTCCGAGCAGTACTTC; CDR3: CASSDSSEQYF
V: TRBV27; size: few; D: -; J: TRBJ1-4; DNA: TGTGCCAGCCAGGCTTCCGGGACACAAAAACTGTTTTTT; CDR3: CASQASGTQKLFF
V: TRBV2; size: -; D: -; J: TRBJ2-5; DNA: TGTGCCAGCAAGGTGTATACGACAACAAAAGAGACCCAGTACTTC; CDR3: CASKVYTTTKETQYF
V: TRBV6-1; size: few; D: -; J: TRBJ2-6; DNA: TGTGCCAGCAGTGACTTGGTCTCTGAGGCCAACGTCCTGACTTTC; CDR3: CASSDLVSEANVLTF
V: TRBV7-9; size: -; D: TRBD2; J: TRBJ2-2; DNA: TGTGCCAGCAGCCCCGGACTAGTTTCTCGAATTAACACCGGGGAGCTGTTTTTT; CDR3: CASSPGLVSRINTGELFF
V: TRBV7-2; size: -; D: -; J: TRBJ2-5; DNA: TGTGCCAGCAGCCGGACTAACCAAGAGACCCAGTACTTC; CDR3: CASSRTNQETQYF
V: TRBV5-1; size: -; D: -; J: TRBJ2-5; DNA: TGCGCCAGCAGCTTGGTTGGGGGCGACGAGACCCAGTACTTC; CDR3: CASSLVGGDETQYF
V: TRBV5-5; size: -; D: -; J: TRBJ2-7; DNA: TGTGCCAGCAGCTTGGCCCCCGCAGGGAGCTACGAGCAGTACTTC; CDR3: CASSLAPAGSYEQYF
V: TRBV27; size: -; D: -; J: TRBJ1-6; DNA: TGTGCCAGCAGCCATACAGGGACGGGATCACCCCTCCACTTT; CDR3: CASSHTGTGSPLHF
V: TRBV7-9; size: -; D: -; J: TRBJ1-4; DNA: TGTGCCAGCAGCTCCTCCCTTTGGGAAAAACTGCTTTTT; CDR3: CASSSSLWEKLLF
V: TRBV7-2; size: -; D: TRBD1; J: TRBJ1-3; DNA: TGTGCCAGCAGCTTAGTAGGACAGGATTTCTCTGGAAACACCATATATTTT; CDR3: CASSLVGQDFSGNTIYF
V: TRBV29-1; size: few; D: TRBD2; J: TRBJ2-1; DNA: TGCAGCGTTTTTCGAGGGAGGGGTGAGCAGTTCTTC; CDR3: CSVFRGRGEQFF
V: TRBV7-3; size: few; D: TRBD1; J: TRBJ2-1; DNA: TGTGCCAGCAGCCTTCTCGGTGGGACAGGGTACAATGAGCAGTTCTTC; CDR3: CASSLLGGTGYNEQFF
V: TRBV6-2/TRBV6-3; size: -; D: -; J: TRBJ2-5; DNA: TGTGCCAGCAGACCCGGACTACTCCAAGAGACCCAGTACTTC; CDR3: CASRPGLLQETQYF
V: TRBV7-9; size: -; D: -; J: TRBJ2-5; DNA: TGTGCCAGCAGCTTAGCAGTGGGGACACTGAGCCAGTACTTC; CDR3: CASSLAVGTLSQYF
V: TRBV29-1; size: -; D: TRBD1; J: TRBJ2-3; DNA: TGCAGCATCGAACCGGGACAGTTCACAGATACGCAGTATTTT; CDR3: CSIEPGQFTDTQYF
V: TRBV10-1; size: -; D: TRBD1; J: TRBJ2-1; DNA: TGTGTCAGCCGGGGACAGGGGGCCCCCTACAATGAGCAGTTCTTC; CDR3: CVSRGQGAPYNEQFF
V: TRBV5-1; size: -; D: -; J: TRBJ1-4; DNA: TGCGCCAGCAGCTTATTTTCAGGGATTGTGACTGCTAATGAAAAACTGTTTTTT; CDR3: CASSLFSGIVTANEKLFF
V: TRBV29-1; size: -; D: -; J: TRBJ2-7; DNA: TGCAGCGTCGAGATGAGGTCAGGGACTGGGTACGAGCAGTACTTC; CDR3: CSVEMRSGTGYEQYF
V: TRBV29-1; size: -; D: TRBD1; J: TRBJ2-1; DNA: TGCAGCGTTGGGAAGACAGGGGGGACCAATGAGCAGTTCTTC; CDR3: CSVGKTGGTNEQFF
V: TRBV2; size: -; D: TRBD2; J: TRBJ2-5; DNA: TGTGCCAGCAGTGAACTGGGACTAGCGGGTTTGGAGACCCAGTACTTC; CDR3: CASSELGLAGLETQYF
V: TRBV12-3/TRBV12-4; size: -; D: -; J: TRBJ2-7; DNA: TGTGCCAGCAGTTACCGGACAGCGACCTACGAGCAGTACTTC; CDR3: CASSYRTATYEQYF
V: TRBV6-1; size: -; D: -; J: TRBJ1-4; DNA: TGTGCCAGCAAGGATCACGGGGGTGGAAAACTGTTTTTT; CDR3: CASKDHGGGKLFF
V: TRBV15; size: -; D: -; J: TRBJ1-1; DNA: TGTGCCACCAGCAGAGATGGTCAAGGTAATGAAGCTTTCTTT; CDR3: CATSRDGQGNEAFF
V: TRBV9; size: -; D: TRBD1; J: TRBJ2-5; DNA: TGTGCCAGCAGCGTAACAGGGGCGGAAGAGACCCAGTACTTC; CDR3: CASSVTGAEETQYF
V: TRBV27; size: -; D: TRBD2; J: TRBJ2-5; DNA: TGTGCCAGCAGTTCCCTAGCGGCTGTTACCCAGTACTTC; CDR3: CASSSLAAVTQYF
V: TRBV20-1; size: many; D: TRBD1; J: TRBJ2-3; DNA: TGCAGTGCTTTAACAGGGGGCCTCAGGGATACGCAGTATTTT; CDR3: CSALTGGLRDTQYF
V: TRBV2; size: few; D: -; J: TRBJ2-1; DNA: TGTGCCAGCTCGAACAGGGTAGGAAATGAGCAGTTCTTC; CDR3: CASSNRVGNEQFF
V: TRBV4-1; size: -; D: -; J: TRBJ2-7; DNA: TGCGCCAGCGCCTCTGTGGCGGGAAGTCCCGAGCAGTACTTC; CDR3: CASASVAGSPEQYF
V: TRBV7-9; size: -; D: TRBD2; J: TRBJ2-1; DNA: TGTGCCAGCAGCCCTCGACTAGCGGACAATGAGCAGTTCTTC; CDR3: CASSPRLADNEQFF
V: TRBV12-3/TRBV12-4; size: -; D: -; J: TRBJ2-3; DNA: TGTGCCACCAGACAGTCCACAGATACGCAGTATTTT; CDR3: CATRQSTDTQYF